The following is a T cell receptor (beta chain) sequence with its context. The sample belongs to a study of cytomegalovirus exposure and HLA in healthy donors. 13 Jbeta primers and 60 Vbeta primers were used for the PCR. Method: immunoSEQ multiplex PCR; TCRdb's copy keeps in-frame clones and lacks some. Of some 180,000 clones in the sample, 75% to 90% are singletons; the top ten hold under 1.5%. Material: PBMCs. The sequence came from a girl aged 10 to 17 in good health and CMV-seropositive.

The CDR3 bases are TGTGCCAGCAGCGCGACAGGCCGGGACTATGGCTACACCTTC. Amino acids: CASSATGRDYGYTF. The J gene is TRBJ1-2, the V gene TRBV9; tentatively, D is TRBD1 (6 bases). The CDR3 is 14 amino acids. Germline lookup yields CDR1 SGDLS and CDR2 YYNGEE. The V end was cut by 3 bases, the J end by 3 bases, with 12 bases between.